The 12 T cell receptor beta chains below all came from one sample that was sequenced in a study of spatial heterogeneity in lung cancer. Time point meaning: sample taken at primary tumor resection. General study points: The study found that expanded intratumoral alpha and beta TCR counts tracked tumor mutation counts.

The antigens of these receptors remain unknown. MiXCR, applied by TCRdb to the 5' RACE reads, yields one record per CDR3 protein. The sample lists approximately 2,500 distinct CDR3 sequences, 5% to 6% occurring once. Sequencing used lung tumor tissue, obtained at surgery. The receptors originated from a male donor with early-stage non-small cell lung cancer.

J is TRBJ2-5 and V is TRBV18; D is ambiguous. Trimming pared 5 bases from V and 4 bases from J, leaving 8 bases between. This CDR3 has 12 residues. Germline V gene data show CDR1 as KGHSH and CDR2 as LQKENI. This CDR3 is CASSETRETQYF. CDR3 coding DNA: TGTGCCAGCTCAGAAACCCGAGAGACCCAGTACTTC.

In its sample, this clonotype was seen many times. V and J are TRBV4-2 and TRBJ2-1; D unresolved. Germline V gene lookup returns CDR1 LGHNA and CDR2 YNFKEQ. Trimming removed 0 bases from V and 10 bases from J, with 16 bases in between. This CDR3 region has 15 residues. The CDR3 region is CASSQEGFGSIEQFF. The DNA for the CDR3 is TGTGCCAGCAGCCAAGAAGGATTCGGCTCGATAGAGCAGTTCTTC.

Ten or more counts support this clonotype. The V and J genes are TRBV28 and TRBJ1-5, with a tentative D call TRBD1 (5 bases). V was clipped by 7 bases and J by 2 bases, with 9 bases between them. The germline CDR1 and CDR2 sequences are MDHEN and SYDVKM. This CDR3 spans 13 amino acids. CDR3 nucleotide sequence: TGTGCCAGCACCCGGGACGGCAATCAGCCCCAGCATTTT. This sequence encodes CASTRDGNQPQHF.

This clonotype was found many times. This sequence joins TRBV6-5 and TRBJ2-1; a weak D match, TRBD2 (5 bases). V lost 0 bases and J 12 bases, leaving 12 bases between the germline ends. The CDR3 covers 13 residues. CDR1 MNHEY and CDR2 SVGAGI come from the germline V gene. CDR3 in DNA: TGTGCCAGCAGTTACTCCGTTAGAGCGGCGCAGTTCTTC. Protein product: CASSYSVRAAQFF.

This clonotype is medium-sized in the sample. The V gene is TRBV25-1, the J gene TRBJ2-1; 8 nucleotides line up with TRBD2. The CDR3 extends over 16 amino acids. V was pared by 1 base and J by 9 bases, with 11 bases of the junction left unmatched. The V gene's germline CDR1 is MGHDK and CDR2 SYGVNS. The CDR3, as DNA: TGTGCCAGCAGTGAATCTGGTAGCGGGATGGTTGGTGAGCAGTTCTTC. Translated, it gives CASSESGSGMVGEQFF.

In its sample, this clonotype ranks as medium-sized (0.01 to 0.1%). This rearrangement joins TRBV6-5 to TRBJ2-5, with D tentatively TRBD2 (5 bases). V lost 6 bases, J lost 7 bases, and 21 bases lay in between. Germline CDR1 reads MNHEY; CDR2 reads SVGAGI. CDR3 length: 15 residues. The CDR3 DNA is TGTGCCAGCAGCCCTACCCCGGGGAGCGGCGCGACCCAGTACTTC. Its protein product is CASSPTPGSGATQYF.

This clonotype counts as medium-sized (0.01 to 0.1%). V and J are TRBV21-1 and TRBJ2-1; TRBD2 was called by the table and not checked on the DNA. TRBV21-1 is a recognized pseudogene. The CDR3 length is 14 residues. DNA for the CDR3: TGTGCCAGCAGCAAAGTGGGAGTCCGGAATGAGCAGTTCTTC. It is translated as CASSKVGVRNEQFF.

Sample share makes this clonotype medium-sized. The CDR3 DNA reads as TGCAGTGCTAGAGATCGAATGGCTACGAACACTGAAGCTTTCTTT. Protein: CSARDRMATNTEAFF. The chain combines TRBV20-1 with TRBJ1-1; D not certain. Germline-derived CDR1 and CDR2 are DFQATT and SNEGSKA (reference sequence). The V end was cut by 0 bases, the J end by 1 base, with 12 bases between. This CDR3 has 15 residues.

This clonotype was picked up many times. The gene calls are TRBV20-1 and TRBJ2-1, with D perhaps TRBD2 (6 bases). The CDR3 runs to 13 residues. Germline loops: CDR1 DFQATT, CDR2 SNEGSKA (reference sequence). Trimming pared 5 bases from V and 7 bases from J, leaving 15 bases between. DNA of the CDR3: TGCAGTGCTCGATCCGGGACTGGGAATGAGCAGTTCTTC. Translating it yields CSARSGTGNEQFF.

This clonotype is categorized as medium-sized (0.01 to 0.1%). This sequence joins TRBV7-8 and TRBJ2-5; the match to TRBD2 covers 11 bases. This CDR3 comprises 16 residues. Losses at the gene ends were 0 bases for V and 4 bases for J; bases not matched to a gene: 4. CDR1 SGHVS and CDR2 FQNEAQ come from the germline V gene. CDR3 nucleotide sequence: TGTGCCAGCAGCTTAGCCGCACTAGCGGGAGCAGAGACCCAGTACTTC. Amino acids: CASSLAALAGAETQYF.

This clonotype is medium-sized in the sample. This chain uses TRBV12-3 or TRBV12-4 with TRBJ2-5; possible D gene TRBD2, 6 bases. The CDR3 consists of 14 residues. V lost 2 bases and J lost 4, with 11 bases in between. This chain's CDR3 is CASSLRRAGETQYF. The CDR3 DNA is TGTGCCAGCAGTTTACGGAGGGCCGGAGAGACCCAGTACTTC.

V usage is TRBV6-5 and J usage is TRBJ1-4; 11 bases match TRBD1. Germline CDR1 and CDR2: MNHEY and SVGAGI. The trim removed 3 bases at V and 7 bases at J, leaving 4 bases unmatched. The CDR3 has 15 residues. In nucleotides, the CDR3 is TGTGCCAGCAGTTATGGACAGGGGGCTCTTGAAAAACTGTTTTTT. Its translation is CASSYGQGALEKLFF.